The rows below give T cell receptor beta chains drawn from one sample of a study of T cells in Graves' hyperthyroidism and ophthalmopathy. Via MiXCR, TCRdb re-called the multiplex PCR reads, giving one row per CDR3 protein. This table has roughly 510,000 distinct CDR3 sequences, 40% to 50% appearing once. Sequenced material: peripheral blood or thyroid tissue (not recorded which). Every receptor here comes from an adult woman with Graves' disease, either hyperthyroidism or ophthalmopathy (not recorded which). Each CDR3 is given with its conserved first and last residue. The order of the fields is D gene, J gene, V gene, clone size, CDR3 DNA, CDR3 protein. The D gene is left open where the match is weak. Not all rows give a size; the values are once, few, many and, for expanded clones, a class.

TRBD1 | TRBJ1-4 | TRBV20-1 | - | TGCAGTGCTAGAGATTACAGGGGCACTAATGAAAAACTGTTTTTT | CSARDYRGTNEKLFF
- | TRBJ2-5 | TRBV29-1 | - | TGCAGCGTTCAACTAGCAGGGTCAGAGACCCAGTACTTC | CSVQLAGSETQYF
- | TRBJ1-1 | TRBV20-1 | - | TGCAGTGCCCGCCAGGGACCTCGCGCTTTCTTT | CSARQGPRAFF
TRBD2 | TRBJ2-5 | TRBV24-1 | - | TGTGCCACCAGTGCTAGGGGGCTTGGGACTAGCGGACAAGAGACCCAGTACTTC | CATSARGLGTSGQETQYF
- | TRBJ1-2 | TRBV28 | many | TGTGCCAGCAGCCCAGTCGGAGACTATGGCTACACCTTC | CASSPVGDYGYTF
- | TRBJ2-6 | TRBV15 | - | TGTGCCACCAGCAGAGATCGATGGCAGGGGCCGACTTCTGTGGCCAACGTCCTGACTTTC | CATSRDRWQGPTSVANVLTF
TRBD1 | TRBJ1-6 | TRBV10-3 | - | TGTGCCATCAGGGGACAGGGGACGGACGCGGAACCCCTCCACTTT | CAIRGQGTDAEPLHF
TRBD1 | TRBJ1-4 | TRBV29-1 | - | TGCAGCGTTCTCCGGGACAGGGAAAAACTGTTTTTT | CSVLRDREKLFF
TRBD1 | TRBJ1-4 | TRBV7-9 | many | TGTGCCAGCAGCTTCCGGGACAGCCCTGAAAAACTGTTTTTT | CASSFRDSPEKLFF
- | TRBJ2-7 | TRBV10-3 | - | TGTGCCATCAGTGCCGAGGGGTACGAGCAGTACTTC | CAISAEGYEQYF
- | TRBJ2-5 | TRBV5-4 | - | TGTGCCAGCAGCTTGGGGGTAGTGGGCACAAAAGAGACCCAGTACTTC | CASSLGVVGTKETQYF
- | TRBJ1-1 | TRBV14 | - | TGTGCCAGCAGCCAAGGGGTAGCTTTCTTT | CASSQGVAFF
- | TRBJ2-7 | TRBV12-3/TRBV12-4 | - | TGTGCCAGCAGTTTGGCAGGTCGGAACCACGAGCAGTACTTC | CASSLAGRNHEQYF
- | TRBJ1-2 | TRBV24-1 | few | TGTGCCACCTGGTCAGGAAAAGCTAACTATGGCTACACCTTC | CATWSGKANYGYTF
- | TRBJ1-5 | TRBV9 | - | TGTGCCAGCAGCCAAGCGATGGGGCTCGGTCAGCCCCAGCATTTT | CASSQAMGLGQPQHF
TRBD2 | TRBJ2-7 | TRBV20-1 | - | TGCAGTGCTGGCCTAGCGGGAGGTAACGAGCAGTACTTC | CSAGLAGGNEQYF
- | TRBJ2-7 | TRBV29-1 | many | TGCAGCGTTGATTCAGGCCTAAAGCAGTACTTC | CSVDSGLKQYF
TRBD1 | TRBJ1-1 | TRBV7-3 | - | TGTGCCAGCAGCAAGTGGGGACAGGGTGTCAGTGCTTTCTTT | CASSKWGQGVSAFF
TRBD1 | TRBJ1-4 | TRBV7-9 | - | TGTGCCAGCAGCCACCGGGACAGCAGAAATGAAAAACTGTTTTTT | CASSHRDSRNEKLFF
TRBD2 | TRBJ2-7 | TRBV7-2 | many | TGTGCCAGCAGCTTAGTGGGCGGGAGCGATTCCTACGAGCAGTACTTC | CASSLVGGSDSYEQYF
- | TRBJ1-1 | TRBV15 | few | TGTGCCACCAGCAGAGATGGGAGGCACACTGAAGCTTTCTTT | CATSRDGRHTEAFF
- | TRBJ2-6 | TRBV5-1 | - | TGCGCCAGCAGACCAGAGACAGTTGCTGGGGCCAACGTCCTGACTTTC | CASRPETVAGANVLTF
- | TRBJ1-2 | TRBV27 | few | TGTGCCAGCAGTGCAACTCGACTCTATGGCTACACCTTC | CASSATRLYGYTF
- | TRBJ2-2 | TRBV7-2 | many | TGTGCCAGCAGCCCCTACCGGTTTTCGAACACCGGGGAGCTGTTTTTT | CASSPYRFSNTGELFF
TRBD1 | TRBJ2-7 | TRBV12-3/TRBV12-4 | - | TGTGCCAGCAGTTCATGGGACAGGGGGGAGCAGTACTTC | CASSSWDRGEQYF
- | TRBJ2-7 | TRBV28 | few | TGTGCCAGCAGTCCAGCCGGTTACGAGCAGTACTTC | CASSPAGYEQYF
TRBD2 | TRBJ2-7 | TRBV7-6 | few | TGTGCCAGCAGCTTAGGGGCGGGAGACCCTCCGTACGAGCAGTACTTC | CASSLGAGDPPYEQYF
TRBD1 | TRBJ1-4 | TRBV12-3/TRBV12-4 | - | TGTGCCAGCAGTTTAGGGACAGGGGGCAGTGAAAAACTGTTTTTT | CASSLGTGGSEKLFF
- | TRBJ1-1 | TRBV14 | few | TGTGCCAGCAGTGGAAGCTACACTGAAGCTTTCTTT | CASSGSYTEAFF
TRBD1 | TRBJ1-4 | TRBV20-1 | - | TGCAGTGCCAGAATGACGGGACAGTGGACCTCAGAACTGTTTTTT | CSARMTGQWTSELFF
- | TRBJ1-1 | TRBV28 | - | TGTGCCAGCAGTTTAATGCGTTCTGAAGCTTTCTTT | CASSLMRSEAFF
- | TRBJ2-5 | TRBV7-8 | - | TGTGCCAGCAACCGCGCGGCAGGGGGGAGGGAGACCCAGTACTTC | CASNRAAGGRETQYF
TRBD1 | TRBJ1-1 | TRBV6-9 | once | TGTGCCAGCATCAGGACAGGCGTGAACACTGAAGCTTTCTTT | CASIRTGVNTEAFF
- | TRBJ1-5 | TRBV5-1 | - | TGCGCCAGCAGCGTAGAGGAGGGTCAGCCCCAGCATTTT | CASSVEEGQPQHF
- | TRBJ1-1 | TRBV7-9 | few | TGTGCCAGCGAACGGGGGTCCACTGAAGCTTTCTTT | CASERGSTEAFF
- | TRBJ2-1 | TRBV2 | few | TGTGCCAGCAGTGATTTGGTTGAGCAGTTCTTC | CASSDLVEQFF
- | TRBJ1-2 | TRBV6-5 | few | TGTGCCAGCAGTTACGGGGCTGGGGACGATGGCTACACCTTC | CASSYGAGDDGYTF
- | TRBJ2-3 | TRBV10-2 | - | TGTGCCAGCAGTTACTCGGGGCCCGGTACAGATACGCAGTATTTT | CASSYSGPGTDTQYF
TRBD1 | TRBJ1-1 | TRBV7-6 | few | TGTGCCAGCAGCCCCCGACAGGGGAGGAACACTGAAGCTTTCTTT | CASSPRQGRNTEAFF
- | TRBJ1-1 | TRBV14 | few | TGTGCCAGCAGTTTATTGGCCCTCACCATGAACACTGAAGCTTTCTTT | CASSLLALTMNTEAFF
- | TRBJ1-2 | TRBV6-5 | - | TGTGCCAGCAGTTTGAGCGGGGGGGATGGCTACACCTTC | CASSLSGGDGYTF
- | TRBJ1-3 | TRBV5-5 | many | TGTGCCAGCAGCTTGTCCCCCGGAAACACCATATATTTT | CASSLSPGNTIYF
- | TRBJ1-1 | TRBV29-1 | many | TGCAGCGCGGGACAAACGAACACTGAAGCTTTCTTT | CSAGQTNTEAFF
- | TRBJ2-7 | TRBV20-1 | - | TGCAGTGCTAGAGCTGGGTCCAGGGTCTACGAGCAGTACTTC | CSARAGSRVYEQYF
- | TRBJ2-7 | TRBV5-6 | - | TGTGCCAGCAGCCGGCGGGAATTCTCCTACGAGCAGTACTTC | CASSRREFSYEQYF
- | TRBJ1-1 | TRBV20-1 | once | TGCAGTGCTTATACAGCGAACACTGAAGCTTTCTTT | CSAYTANTEAFF
- | TRBJ1-1 | TRBV7-2 | many | TGTGCCAGCAGGGATGGAGTGAACACTGAAGCTTTCTTT | CASRDGVNTEAFF
- | TRBJ1-4 | TRBV4-3 | many | TGCGCCAGCAGCCAAGATCAACAGTATGATGAAAAACTGTTTTTT | CASSQDQQYDEKLFF
- | TRBJ2-5 | TRBV4-1 | - | TGCGCCAGCAGCCAACTCTTTAGGCTGGTGGAGACCCAGTACTTC | CASSQLFRLVETQYF
- | TRBJ1-6 | TRBV15 | - | TGTGCCACCAGCGTAGTCGGTTCACCCCTCCACTTT | CATSVVGSPLHF
TRBD2 | TRBJ2-7 | TRBV20-1 | - | TGCAGTGCCCCCGGACTAGCGGGAGGTAGGGGGGACGAGCAGTACTTC | CSAPGLAGGRGDEQYF
- | TRBJ1-1 | TRBV20-1 | many | TGCAGTGCTACCGGACCGAACACTGAAGCTTTCTTT | CSATGPNTEAFF
- | TRBJ1-3 | TRBV25-1 | - | TGTGCCAGCAGCGAGACAGGCGGAAACACCATATATTTT | CASSETGGNTIYF
- | TRBJ1-5 | TRBV15 | - | TGTGCCACCGCCCCGGACGGGGACAATCAGCCCCAGCATTTT | CATAPDGDNQPQHF
- | TRBJ1-1 | TRBV6-2/TRBV6-3 | many | TGTGCCAGCAGTTCGCCTAAGAACACTGAAGCTTTCTTT | CASSSPKNTEAFF